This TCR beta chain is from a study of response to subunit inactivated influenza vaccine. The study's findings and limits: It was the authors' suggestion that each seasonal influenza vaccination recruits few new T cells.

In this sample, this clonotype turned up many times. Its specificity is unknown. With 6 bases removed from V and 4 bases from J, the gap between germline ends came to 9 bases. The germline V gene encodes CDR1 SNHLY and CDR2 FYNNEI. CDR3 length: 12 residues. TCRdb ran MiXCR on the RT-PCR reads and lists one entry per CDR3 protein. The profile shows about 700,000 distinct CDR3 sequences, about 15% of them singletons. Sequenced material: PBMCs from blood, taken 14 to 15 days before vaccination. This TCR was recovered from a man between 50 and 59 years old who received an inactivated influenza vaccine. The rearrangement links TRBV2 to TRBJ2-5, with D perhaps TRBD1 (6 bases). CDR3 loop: CASRAGVETQYF. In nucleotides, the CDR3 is TGTGCCAGCAGAGCAGGGGTAGAGACCCAGTACTTC.